This T cell receptor beta chain was captured by sequencing in a study of early T cells in non-severe SARS-CoV-2 infection. Across the study: The sequenced material was bulk RNA from unsorted whole blood, and its chains were unpaired.

This clonotype was seen a few times. From the 5' RACE reads, TCRdb called clonotypes with MiXCR, one entry per CDR3 protein. Here the sample spans around 80,000 distinct CDR3 sequences, 10% to 12% being singletons. The clonotype comes from an adult who was a healthcare worker with PCR-confirmed SARS-CoV-2 infection or an uninfected control (not recorded which). Sequencing used whole blood, obtained at baseline.

The chain's CDR3 is CSSETDTQYF. The CDR3 DNA reads TGCAGCTCCGAGACAGATACGCAGTATTTT. The chain has TRBV29-1 and TRBJ2-3; D unresolved. Trimming shortened V by 8 bases and J by 3 bases, and 6 bases separated the two germline ends. This CDR3 has 10 residues. Germline loops: CDR1 SQVTM, CDR2 ANQGSEA.